This T cell receptor (beta chain) is drawn from a study of T cell repertoires in cytomegalovirus infection (dated by TCRdb to between 2018 and 2021). For context, the study as a whole: The HLA type of each donor mattered for the analysis, because public TCR beta signatures pointed to carriage of CMV infection along with the matching HLA type. Study-wide findings and limitations: Carriers of CMV infection plus the relevant HLA type were discriminated by the cumulative frequency of public TCR beta family members in the study cohort and in an independent roughly 370-donor cohort. The ex vivo response was dominated by HLA-C-restricted CMV-specific TCR beta clonotypes, which also provided the single most frequent clonotype in two of eight donors.

From the germline V gene, CDR1 is KGHDR and CDR2 is SFDVKD. V is trimmed back by 4 bases and J by 4 bases, and the junction contains 3 bases that no gene match accounts for. The CDR3 measures 15 amino acids from cysteine to phenylalanine. Only the CDR3 part of the read is kept: 45 bases, read in frame from the first base. The data were produced on an Illumina HiSeq 1500. The public sequencing data were trimmed at Q25 with fastp and processed into clonotypes with MiXCR by TCRdb, which kept only in-frame beta chains. Rows are unified per CDR3 protein, each entry keeping the most common DNA and genes. Here the sample has under 350,000 distinct CDR3 sequences; about 9.2% occur a single time. The ten largest clones add up to around 2.5% of the sample. This clonotype appeared many times. It lacks a known antigen. Qualities for individual bases were not recorded, and no much larger clone is one base off.

The chain was built from TRBV24-1 and TRBJ1-2; TRBD1 aligns with 12 central bases. This receptor was obtained from a human donor in good health (CMV status not recorded). Some clones in this sample may be carry-over from other donors' samples. The specimen was PBMCs. The nucleotide sequence is TGTGCCACCAGTGAGGGGACAGGGGGCTTCTATGGCTACACCTTC. This yields the protein CATSEGTGGFYGYTF.